The next 26 T cell receptor beta chains were all read from a single sample in a study of Graves' ophthalmopathy and Graves' hyperthyroidism. RNA transcripts provided the template for amplifying TCR beta CDR3 regions. RT-PCR was first run with HTBI primers, then multiplex PCR in a second round. MiXCR, run by TCRdb on the multiplex PCR reads, gives a single entry per CDR3 protein. The data contain some 400,000 distinct CDR3 sequences, about 17% of them singletons. Sequenced sample: peripheral blood. Every receptor here comes from a woman between 18 and 29 years old with Graves' ophthalmopathy.

The rearrangement joins TRBV30 to TRBJ2-5; 7 bases line up with TRBD2. Trimming took 2 bases from V and 3 from J; bases not matched to a gene: 9. CDR3 size: 15 residues. Germline loops: CDR1 GTSNPN, CDR2 SVGIG (reference sequence). CDR3 region: CAWSKGLAEKETQYF. The CDR3 nucleotides read TGTGCCTGGAGTAAGGGGCTAGCGGAGAAAGAGACCCAGTACTTC.

This clonotype has ten or more counts. This rearrangement joins TRBV12-3 or TRBV12-4 to TRBJ1-1; D remains ambiguous. The V and J ends lost 3 bases and 0 bases respectively, with 8 bases between them. This CDR3 has 14 residues. CDR3 nucleotide sequence: TGTGCCAGCAGTTTCAGGAACATGAACACTGAAGCTTTCTTT. This encodes CASSFRNMNTEAFF.

This clonotype was recorded many times. The chain has TRBV28 and TRBJ2-2; 11 bases line up with TRBD2. V lost 3 bases, J lost 0 bases, and 3 bases stayed unmatched. The CDR3 sequence is 17 residues long. Germline lookup yields CDR1 MDHEN and CDR2 SYDVKM. The CDR3 bases are TGTGCCAGCAGTTTGCTGGGACTAGCGGCGAACACCGGGGAGCTGTTTTTT. It is translated as CASSLLGLAANTGELFF.

This clonotype was seen many times. This rearrangement joins TRBV15 to TRBJ2-2, with 8 bases that match TRBD2. V trimming: 2 bases; J trimming: 3 bases; junction bases outside the gene matches: 5. This CDR3 spans 16 amino acids. Looked up from germline, CDR1 is LNHNV and CDR2 is YYDKDF (reference sequence). The CDR3 DNA is TGTGCCACCAGCAGATACGGGAGGGCCGACACCGGGGAGCTGTTTTTT. Its protein is CATSRYGRADTGELFF.

This clonotype was seen ten or more times. J is TRBJ2-7 and V is TRBV29-1; 8 bases are shared with TRBD1. There are 15 residues in the CDR3. Trimming took 3 bases from V and 0 from J; bases not matched to a gene: 7. The germline V gene encodes CDR1 SQVTM and CDR2 ANQGSEA. The chain's CDR3 is CSVEGGQGSSYEQYF. The CDR3 nucleotides are TGCAGCGTTGAGGGCGGACAGGGATCCTCCTACGAGCAGTACTTC.

This clonotype came up many times. The chain combines TRBV12-3 or TRBV12-4 with TRBJ1-2, with a possible D match to TRBD1 (5 bases). The CDR3 extends over 16 amino acids. V lost 5 bases and J 4 bases, leaving 20 bases between the germline ends. The CDR3 reads CASSLSGTPGRYGYTF. The CDR3 DNA reads TGTGCCAGCAGTCTCTCCGGGACCCCCGGTCGCTATGGCTACACCTTC.

This clonotype was detected ten times or more. This sequence joins TRBV2 and TRBJ2-7, with D unclear. The CDR3 totals 13 residues. Between the trimmed V and J ends, which lost 2 bases and 3 bases, there was a span of 8 bases. The germline CDR1 and CDR2 sequences are SNHLY and FYNNEI. CDR3 amino acids: CASSEMPNYEQYF. The CDR3 DNA reads TGTGCCAGCAGTGAAATGCCAAACTACGAGCAGTACTTC.

This clonotype was recorded at least ten times. The chain employs TRBV28 and TRBJ1-5; the match to TRBD1 covers 7 bases. Losses at the gene ends were 5 bases for V and 3 bases for J; bases not matched to a gene: 4. Germline loops: CDR1 MDHEN, CDR2 SYDVKM. The CDR3 totals 14 residues. The CDR3 protein is CASSTGDVNQPQHF. The CDR3 DNA sequence: TGTGCCAGCAGTACAGGGGACGTCAATCAGCCCCAGCATTTT.

The sample holds many counts of this clonotype. The rearrangement joins TRBV20-1 to TRBJ2-7; D remains unclear. Trimming took 0 bases from V and 4 from J, leaving 16 bases between them. In germline, CDR1 is DFQATT, CDR2 SNEGSKA (reference sequence). The CDR3 is 15 residues long. The CDR3, as DNA: TGCAGTGCTAGAGAGAAGGGCGGAGCTAATTACGAGCAGTACTTC. Translation: CSAREKGGANYEQYF.

Ten or more counts support this clonotype. The J gene is TRBJ2-4, the V gene TRBV28; 7 bases line up with TRBD1. Germline values: CDR1 MDHEN, CDR2 SYDVKM. The CDR3 length is 15 residues. V dropped 2 bases and J dropped 0; count of bases not matched to a gene: 1. CDR3 DNA sequence: TGTGCCAGCAGTTTAACAGGGGTAGCCAAAAACATTCAGTACTTC. The encoded protein is CASSLTGVAKNIQYF.

This clonotype has a count of ten or more. This sequence joins TRBV20-1 and TRBJ1-5; D uncertain. The V gene lost 2 bases and the J gene lost 0 bases, with 5 bases spanning the gap. Germline CDR1 and CDR2: DFQATT and SNEGSKA (reference sequence). This CDR3 has 13 residues. DNA for the CDR3: TGCAGTGCTAGAAAACCTAGCAATCAGCCCCAGCATTTT. It encodes CSARKPSNQPQHF.

This clonotype was found many times. V and J are TRBV28 and TRBJ2-4, with D uncertain. CDR1 is MDHEN and CDR2 is SYDVKM in the germline V gene. Trimming removed 4 bases at V and 0 bases at J, with 16 bases between. This CDR3 has 17 amino acids. The CDR3 region is CASSSLDHILAKNIQYF. The CDR3 DNA follows: TGTGCCAGCAGTTCCCTTGACCATATATTAGCCAAAAACATTCAGTACTTC.

This clonotype was observed a few times. V usage is TRBV27 and J usage is TRBJ1-2; 10 nucleotides line up with TRBD1. The length of the CDR3 is 14 residues. Germline CDR1 MNHEY, CDR2 SMNVEV (reference sequence). V lost 6 bases and J lost 7; bases outside the gene matches: 8. The CDR3 sequence: CASSSTGGLSGYTF. CDR3 nucleotides: TGTGCCAGCAGCTCGACAGGGGGCCTATCTGGCTACACCTTC.

This chain links TRBV12-5 with TRBJ1-6; D gene unclear. From germline, CDR1 is LGHNT and CDR2 FRNRAP. V shed 2 bases and J shed 7 bases, with 15 bases lying between them. CDR3 size: 16 residues. In nucleotides, the CDR3 is TGTGCTAGTGGTTTGCCCCGTTATAAAGGGAATTCACCCCTCCACTTT. It translates to CASGLPRYKGNSPLHF.

This clonotype came up many times. The rearrangement joins TRBV6-2 or TRBV6-3 to TRBJ1-1, with a weak D call TRBD1 (5 bases). V lost 6 bases and J 3 bases, leaving 17 bases between the germline ends. Germline CDR1 and CDR2: MNHEY and SVGEGT. The CDR3 runs to 15 residues. For the CDR3, the DNA is TGTGCCAGCAGCCGCCTGCGGGGCTTGGACACTGAAGCTTTCTTT. Encoded protein: CASSRLRGLDTEAFF.

J is TRBJ2-7 and V is TRBV10-3, with 10 bases fitting TRBD2. Trimming at V came to 11 bases and at J to 3 bases, leaving 13 bases not matched to a gene. There are 15 residues in the CDR3. Germline CDR1 is ENHRY and CDR2 is SYGVKD. The CDR3 region has the DNA TGTGCCTTTAGAGGAGGGCTAGCGGGAGACTACGAGCAGTACTTC. This sequence encodes CAFRGGLAGDYEQYF.

The rearrangement joins TRBV11-2 to TRBJ2-2; 9 positions match TRBD2. The junction had 5 bases not matched to a gene; V was cut back by 5 bases and J by 1 base. CDR1 is SGHAT, CDR2 FQNNGV, per germline. This CDR3 has 16 amino acids. Here the CDR3 reads CASSLRLAVNTGELFF. In nucleotides, the CDR3 is TGTGCCAGCAGCCTCCGACTAGCGGTGAACACCGGGGAGCTGTTTTTT.

Ten or more counts support this clonotype. The V and J genes are TRBV27 and TRBJ2-5, with 14 bases that match TRBD2. The germline V gene has CDR1 MNHEY and CDR2 SMNVEV (reference sequence). The CDR3 sequence is 17 residues long. The V and J ends lost 3 bases and 4 bases, in that order; junction bases with no gene match: 7. In DNA, the CDR3 is TGTGCCAGCAGTTTGACTAGCGGGAGGGCGGTTAGAGAGACCCAGTACTTC. Its translation: CASSLTSGRAVRETQYF.

The table lists this clonotype with many counts. The rearrangement joins TRBV6-5 to TRBJ1-6; TRBD1 aligns across 9 bases. Per germline, CDR1 MNHEY and CDR2 SVGAGI. V was pared by 7 bases and J by 11 bases, with 18 bases of the junction left unmatched. The CDR3 totals 17 residues. The CDR3 region has the DNA TGTGCCAGCAAAAACGTCCCGGGACAGGGCACTGGGACACCCCTCCACTTT. It encodes CASKNVPGQGTGTPLHF.

In its sample, this clonotype was seen many times. V usage is TRBV9 and J usage is TRBJ1-3; D might be TRBD1 (6 bases). The CDR3 is made up of 16 amino acids. CDR1 is SGDLS and CDR2 is YYNGEE in the germline V gene. Trimming removed 7 bases from V and 0 bases from J, with 17 bases in between. CDR3 nucleotides: TGTGCCAGCGGACCCGGAGGGGGGCTCTCTGGAAACACCATATATTTT. Translated: CASGPGGGLSGNTIYF.

This clonotype was recorded at least ten times. The chain links TRBV2 to TRBJ2-7; 7 nucleotides line up with TRBD2. The CDR3 consists of 15 residues. Germline V CDR1 and CDR2: SNHLY, FYNNEI. Unmatched junction bases numbered 11, after V lost 6 bases and J lost 3 bases. The CDR3 region has the DNA TGTGCCAGCAGGCCCCTGGGGGGAGGGCACTACGAGCAGTACTTC. Its protein product is CASRPLGGGHYEQYF.

This clonotype was seen at least ten times. The CDR3 nucleotides are TGTGCCAGCAGCTTAGAGGAAGGATATTCACCCCTCCACTTT. Amino acid sequence: CASSLEEGYSPLHF. The chain joins TRBV7-2 to TRBJ1-6; D uncertain. This CDR3 is built from 14 residues. Deletions cut 1 base from V and 8 bases from J, with 9 bases between. The germline CDR1 and CDR2 sequences are SGHTA and FQGNSA.

At least ten counts were recorded for this clonotype. The chain recombines TRBV7-2 with TRBJ1-1; TRBD1 agrees at 7 bases. The CDR3 sequence is 14 residues long. CDR1 SGHTA and CDR2 FQGNSA come from the germline V gene. The V segment lost 5 bases and the J segment 4 bases; nucleotides outside the gene matches: 7. Here the CDR3 DNA reads TGTGCCAGCAGCGTTATTAACAGGGGCACTGAAGCTTTCTTT. Amino acid sequence: CASSVINRGTEAFF. Full variable domain (outside the CDR3, taken from reference TRBV7-2 and TRBJ1-1): GAGVSQSPSNKVTEKGKDVELRCDPISGHTALYWYRQSLGQGLEFLIYFQGNSAPDKSGLPSDRFSAERTGGSVSTLTIQRTQQEDSAVYLCASSVINRGTEAFFGQGTRLTVV.

This clonotype occurred many times. The chain carries TRBV5-1 and TRBJ1-1; D is perhaps TRBD1 (6 bases). Trimming stripped 0 bases from V and 5 bases from J, with 11 bases between. The CDR3 length is 14 residues. CDR1 and CDR2 from the germline V gene are SGHRS and YFSETQ. DNA for the CDR3: TGCGCCAGCAGCTTGGGAGGGGGTAGGACTGAAGCTTTCTTT. Its protein is CASSLGGGRTEAFF.

This clonotype was recorded at least ten times. This chain joins TRBV29-1 and TRBJ1-2; D is unresolved. The CDR3 has 10 residues. Trimming took 4 bases from V and 5 from J, leaving 5 bases between them. Germline CDR1 is SQVTM and CDR2 is ANQGSEA. This chain's CDR3 is CSVGSYGYTF. CDR3 in DNA: TGCAGCGTTGGAAGTTATGGCTACACCTTC.

In the case of this clonotype: This may arise from a read error, as a much more abundant clone is one base away. V usage is TRBV18 and J usage is TRBJ2-5, with D possibly matching TRBD1 (6 bases). There are 15 residues in the CDR3. CDR1 is KGHSH and CDR2 is LQKENI in the germline V gene. The V and J ends lost 6 bases and 1 base respectively, with 15 bases between them. In DNA form, the CDR3 reads TGTGCCAGCTCGCTCCGGACAGAGGGCCAAGAGACCCAGTACTTC. This codes for CASSLRTEGQETQYF.